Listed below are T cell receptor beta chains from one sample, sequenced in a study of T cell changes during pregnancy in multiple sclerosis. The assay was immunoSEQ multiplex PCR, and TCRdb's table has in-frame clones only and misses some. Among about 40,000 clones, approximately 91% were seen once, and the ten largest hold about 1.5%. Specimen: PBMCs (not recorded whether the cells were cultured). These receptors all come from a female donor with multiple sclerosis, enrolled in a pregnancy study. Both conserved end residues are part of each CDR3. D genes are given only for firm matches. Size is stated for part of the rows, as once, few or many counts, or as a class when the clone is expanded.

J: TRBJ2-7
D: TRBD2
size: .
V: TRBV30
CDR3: CAWSVNGLVPYEQYF
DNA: TGTGCCTGGAGTGTCAACGGACTAGTTCCCTACGAGCAGTACTTC

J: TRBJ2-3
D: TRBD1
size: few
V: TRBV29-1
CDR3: CSVGAGGKVTQYF
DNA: TGCAGCGTTGGGGCAGGGGGAAAAGTTACGCAGTATTTT

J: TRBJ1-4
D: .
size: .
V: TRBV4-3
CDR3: CASSQSVRAGIGEKLFF
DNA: TGCGCCAGCAGCCAAAGTGTGCGGGCAGGAATAGGTGAAAAACTGTTTTTT

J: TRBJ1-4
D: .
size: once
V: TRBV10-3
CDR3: CAISEVIDNEKLFF
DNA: TGTGCCATCAGTGAAGTTATTGATAATGAAAAACTGTTTTTT

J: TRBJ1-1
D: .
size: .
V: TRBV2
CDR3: CASRGDGKAFF
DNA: TGTGCCAGCAGAGGGGACGGTAAAGCTTTCTTT

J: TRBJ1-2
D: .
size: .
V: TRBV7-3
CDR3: CASSQDARGGYTF
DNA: TGTGCCAGCAGCCAAGACGCTAGAGGTGGCTACACCTTC

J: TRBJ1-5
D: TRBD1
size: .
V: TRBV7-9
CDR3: CASSLGPRGDQPQHF
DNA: TGTGCCAGCAGCTTAGGCCCCAGGGGGGACCAGCCCCAGCATTTT

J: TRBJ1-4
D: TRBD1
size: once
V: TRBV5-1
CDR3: CASSPNSDRGEKLFF
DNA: TGCGCCAGCAGCCCGAATAGCGACAGGGGTGAAAAACTGTTTTTT

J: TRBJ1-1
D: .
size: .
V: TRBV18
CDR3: CASLTHPGTANTEAFF
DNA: TGTGCCAGCTTAACACACCCCGGGACCGCGAACACTGAAGCTTTCTTT

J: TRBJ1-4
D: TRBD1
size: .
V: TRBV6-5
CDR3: CASSYEGQHNEKLFF
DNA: TGTGCCAGCAGTTACGAGGGACAGCATAATGAAAAACTGTTTTTT

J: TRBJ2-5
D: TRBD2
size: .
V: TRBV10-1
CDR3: CASSLGLAGGRETQYF
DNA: TGCGCCAGCAGCCTCGGGCTAGCGGGAGGGCGCGAGACCCAGTACTTC

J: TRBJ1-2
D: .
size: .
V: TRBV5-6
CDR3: CASRPTAGRYGYTF
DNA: TGTGCCAGCAGACCCACTGCAGGGCGGTATGGCTACACCTTC

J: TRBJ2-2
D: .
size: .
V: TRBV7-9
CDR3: CASSLAGNTGELFF
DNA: TGTGCCAGCAGCTTAGCCGGCAACACCGGGGAGCTGTTTTTT

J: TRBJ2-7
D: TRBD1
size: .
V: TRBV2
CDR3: CASSADLTGAYEQYF
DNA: TGTGCCAGCAGTGCAGACCTCACAGGGGCCTACGAGCAGTACTTC

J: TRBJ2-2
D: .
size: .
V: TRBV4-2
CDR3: CASSQDIMGGYYLGSGELFF
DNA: TGTGCCAGCAGCCAAGATATAATGGGGGGCTATTATCTCGGTTCCGGGGAGCTGTTTTTT

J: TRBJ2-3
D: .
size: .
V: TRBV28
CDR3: CASKHSRKPFLSTDTQYF
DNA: TGTGCCAGCAAACACTCGCGCAAGCCTTTCTTGTCCACAGATACGCAGTATTTT

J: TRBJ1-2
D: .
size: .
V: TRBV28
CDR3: CASTLLGQNYGYTF
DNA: TGTGCCAGCACCCTCCTGGGGCAGAACTATGGCTACACCTTC

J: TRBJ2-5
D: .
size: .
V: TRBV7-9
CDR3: CASSLTAGAQYF
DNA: TGTGCCAGCAGCTTGACGGCCGGGGCCCAGTACTTC

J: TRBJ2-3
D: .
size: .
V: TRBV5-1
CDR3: CASSFLVGGSTDTQYF
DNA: TGCGCCAGCAGCTTCCTCGTGGGGGGTAGCACAGATACGCAGTATTTT

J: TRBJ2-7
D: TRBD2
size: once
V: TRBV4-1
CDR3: CASSQTSGIGSYEQYF
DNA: TGCGCCAGCAGCCAAACGAGCGGGATCGGGTCCTACGAGCAGTACTTC

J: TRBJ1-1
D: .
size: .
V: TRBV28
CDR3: CASSLTGGRTEAFF
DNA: TGTGCCAGCAGTTTGACAGGCGGGAGGACTGAAGCTTTCTTT

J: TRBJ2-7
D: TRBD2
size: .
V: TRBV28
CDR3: CASSPGTSGYEQYF
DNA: TGTGCCAGCAGTCCCGGGACTAGCGGCTACGAGCAGTACTTC

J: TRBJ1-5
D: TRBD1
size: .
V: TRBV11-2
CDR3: CASSPGTGAHQPQHF
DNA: TGTGCCAGCAGCCCAGGGACAGGAGCTCATCAGCCCCAGCATTTT

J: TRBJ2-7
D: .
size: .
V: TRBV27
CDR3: CASTPGPLYEQYF
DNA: TGTGCCAGCACCCCGGGACCCCTTTACGAGCAGTACTTC

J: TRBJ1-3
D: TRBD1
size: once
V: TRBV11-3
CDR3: CASSHRGSGNTIYF
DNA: TGTGCCAGCAGCCACAGGGGCTCTGGAAACACCATATATTTT

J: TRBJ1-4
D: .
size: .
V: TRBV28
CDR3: CASKNGGDPNEKLFF
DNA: TGTGCCAGCAAAAATGGCGGCGATCCTAATGAAAAACTGTTTTTT

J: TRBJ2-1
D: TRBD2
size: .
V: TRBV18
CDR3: CASSPAGVVYNEQFF
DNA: TGTGCCAGCTCACCAGCGGGAGTGGTCTACAATGAGCAGTTCTTC

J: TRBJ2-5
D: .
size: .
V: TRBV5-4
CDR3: CASSLEWEGGQETQYF
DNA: TGTGCCAGCAGCTTGGAATGGGAGGGGGGCCAAGAGACCCAGTACTTC

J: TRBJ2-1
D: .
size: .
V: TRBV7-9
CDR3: CASSLAGSIDNEQFF
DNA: TGTGCCAGCAGCTTAGCGGGTTCCATAGACAATGAGCAGTTCTTC

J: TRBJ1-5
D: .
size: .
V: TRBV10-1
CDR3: CASSENSDQPQHF
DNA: TGCGCCAGCAGTGAGAATAGTGATCAGCCCCAGCATTTT

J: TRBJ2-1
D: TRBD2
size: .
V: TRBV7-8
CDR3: CASSYWGLAGHFYNEQFF
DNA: TGTGCCAGCAGTTACTGGGGACTAGCGGGACATTTTTACAATGAGCAGTTCTTC

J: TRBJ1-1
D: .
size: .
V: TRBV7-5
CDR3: CARRLVREGAFF
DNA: TGTGCCAGAAGACTCGTGCGGGAAGGCGCTTTCTTT

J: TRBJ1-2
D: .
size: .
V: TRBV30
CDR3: CAGTETTIYGYTF
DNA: TGTGCCGGAACAGAGACCACGATCTATGGCTACACCTTC

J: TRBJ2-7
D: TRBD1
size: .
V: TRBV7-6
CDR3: CASSLGGGTGFNEQYF
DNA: TGTGCCAGCAGCTTAGGGGGGGGGACAGGGTTTAACGAGCAGTACTTC

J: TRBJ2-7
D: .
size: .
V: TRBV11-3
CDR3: CASSETGFPYEQYF
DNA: TGTGCCAGCAGCGAAACAGGGTTCCCCTACGAGCAGTACTTC

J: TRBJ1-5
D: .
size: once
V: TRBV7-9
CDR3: CASSLEYQPQHF
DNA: TGTGCCAGCAGCTTGGAGTATCAGCCCCAGCATTTT

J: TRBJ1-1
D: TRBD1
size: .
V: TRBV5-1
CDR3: CASSSDRGGTEAFF
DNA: TGCGCCAGCAGCAGTGACAGGGGCGGCACTGAAGCTTTCTTT

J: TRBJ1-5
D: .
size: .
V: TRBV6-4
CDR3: CASSEVSAYSNQPQHF
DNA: TGTGCCAGCAGTGAAGTCTCCGCCTATAGCAATCAGCCCCAGCATTTT

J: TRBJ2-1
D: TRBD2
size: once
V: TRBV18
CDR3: CASSPWAGGEYNEQFF
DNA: TGTGCCAGCTCACCTTGGGCGGGAGGGGAATACAATGAGCAGTTCTTC

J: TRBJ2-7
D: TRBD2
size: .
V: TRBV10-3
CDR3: CAISESPSGTTYEQYF
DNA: TGTGCCATCAGTGAGTCGCCTAGCGGGACGACCTACGAGCAGTACTTC

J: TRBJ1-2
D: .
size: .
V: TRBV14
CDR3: CASSQVPVGGYTF
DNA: TGTGCCAGCAGCCAAGTTCCCGTTGGAGGCTACACCTTC

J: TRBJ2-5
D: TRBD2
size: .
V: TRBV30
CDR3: CAWSGGTSGRRQETQYF
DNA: TGTGCCTGGAGTGGGGGGACTAGCGGGAGAAGACAAGAGACCCAGTACTTC

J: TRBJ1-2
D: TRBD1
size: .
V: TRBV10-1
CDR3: CASSASPGQGPPYGYTF
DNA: TGCGCCAGCAGCGCCTCCCCCGGACAGGGGCCGCCGTATGGCTACACCTTC

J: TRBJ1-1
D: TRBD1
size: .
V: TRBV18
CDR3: CASSPGTVNTEAFF
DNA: TGTGCCAGCTCACCCGGGACAGTAAACACTGAAGCTTTCTTT

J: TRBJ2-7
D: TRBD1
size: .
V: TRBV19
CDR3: CASSLGQGSPYEQYF
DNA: TGTGCCAGTAGTTTGGGACAGGGATCGCCCTACGAGCAGTACTTC

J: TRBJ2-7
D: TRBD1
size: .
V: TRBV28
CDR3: CASGQGQRIYEQYF
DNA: TGTGCCAGCGGCCAGGGACAGAGGATCTACGAGCAGTACTTC

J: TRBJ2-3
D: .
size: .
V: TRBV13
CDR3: CASSPIDTDTQYF
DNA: TGTGCCAGCAGCCCTATTGACACAGATACGCAGTATTTT

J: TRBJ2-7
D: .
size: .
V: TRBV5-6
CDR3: CASSLGSKYSEQYF
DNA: TGTGCCAGCAGCTTGGGTAGCAAGTACTCCGAGCAGTACTTC

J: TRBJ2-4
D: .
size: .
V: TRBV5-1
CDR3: CASSLGGIAKNIQYF
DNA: TGCGCCAGCAGCTTGGGAGGGATAGCCAAAAACATTCAGTACTTC

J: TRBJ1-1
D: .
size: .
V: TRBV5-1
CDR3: CASSGVIGGGGYTEAFF
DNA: TGCGCCAGCAGCGGGGTCATTGGTGGTGGTGGGTACACTGAAGCTTTCTTT

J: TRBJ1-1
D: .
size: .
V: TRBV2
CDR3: CASSEFPNTEAFF
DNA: TGTGCCAGCAGTGAATTCCCGAACACTGAAGCTTTCTTT

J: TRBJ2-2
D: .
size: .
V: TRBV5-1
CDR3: CASSLDGTSNTGELFF
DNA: TGCGCCAGCAGCTTGGACGGCACCTCGAACACCGGGGAGCTGTTTTTT

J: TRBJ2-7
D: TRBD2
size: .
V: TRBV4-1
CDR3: CASSLTRGSTYEQYF
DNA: TGCGCCAGCAGCCTAACGCGGGGGTCAACCTACGAGCAGTACTTC

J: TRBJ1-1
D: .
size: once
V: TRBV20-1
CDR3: CSARQNTEAFF
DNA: TGCAGTGCTAGGCAAAACACTGAAGCTTTCTTT

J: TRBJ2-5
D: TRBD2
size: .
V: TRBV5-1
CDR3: CASSLASLAGVIWGETQYF
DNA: TGCGCCAGCAGCTTGGCCTCACTAGCGGGAGTGATTTGGGGAGAGACCCAGTACTTC